The next 12 T cell receptor beta chains were all read from a single sample in a study of cytomegalovirus exposure and HLA in healthy donors. In the PCR, 60 Vbeta and 13 Jbeta primers were used. Clones were read by immunoSEQ multiplex PCR, and TCRdb kept only the in-frame ones, dropping some. The data hold about 230,000 clones, with 85% to 90% observed a single time. Source material: PBMCs. The origin of the receptors is a human donor in good health.

This chain joins TRBV5-1 and TRBJ2-4; the match to TRBD1 covers 7 bases. The CDR3 loop spans 15 amino acids. In germline, CDR1 is SGHRS, CDR2 YFSETQ. The ends lost 2 bases at V and 3 bases at J; junction bases unmatched: 5. This CDR3 is CASSLETGNKNIQYF. CDR3 DNA: TGCGCCAGCAGCTTAGAGACAGGGAACAAAAACATTCAGTACTTC. Complete variable domain (other parts from reference TRBV5-1 and TRBJ2-4): KAGVTQTPRYLIKTRGQQVTLSCSPISGHRSVSWYQQTPGQGLQFLFEYFSETQRNKGNFPGRFSGRQFSNSRSEMNVSTLELGDSALYLCASSLETGNKNIQYFGAGTRLSVL.

The V and J genes are TRBV28 and TRBJ1-1, with 12 bases aligning to TRBD1. The germline V gene has CDR1 MDHEN and CDR2 SYDVKM. V lost 0 bases and J lost 5; bases outside the gene matches: 7. The CDR3 has 17 amino acids. The CDR3 DNA reads TGTGCCAGCAGTTTATGGGGGACAGGGGGCAAGGGGACTGAAGCTTTCTTT. This sequence encodes CASSLWGTGGKGTEAFF.

The chain has TRBV19 and TRBJ2-1, with 10 bases aligning to TRBD2. J was trimmed by 2 bases and V by 0 bases; bases with no gene match: 10. The CDR3 has 19 amino acids. The germline CDR1 and CDR2 sequences are LNHDA and SQIVND (reference sequence). The CDR3 is CASSIDLDSGRRTYNEQFF. In DNA, the CDR3 is TGTGCCAGTAGTATAGATCTTGATAGCGGGAGGCGCACCTACAATGAGCAGTTCTTC.

This clone showed up just once. The CDR3 spells CASSRELAMSTDTQYF. The CDR3 coding sequence is TGTGCCAGCAGTCGGGAGCTAGCGATGAGCACAGATACGCAGTATTTT. The rearrangement links TRBV7-9 to TRBJ2-3; D is perhaps TRBD2 (6 bases). This CDR3 has 16 amino acids. Per germline, CDR1 SEHNR and CDR2 FQNEAQ (reference sequence). Deletions cut 6 bases from V and 0 bases from J, with 16 bases between.

CDR3 in DNA: TGCGCCAGCTCCCCGAATTGGAGCTCCTACGAGCAGTACTTC. Its protein is CASSPNWSSYEQYF. The chain is built from TRBV4-3 and TRBJ2-7; no clear D. The CDR3 has 14 amino acids. Germline CDR1 and CDR2: LGHNA and YSLEER. Trimming left V 8 bases short and J 0 bases short, with 14 bases between.

V is TRBV9 and J is TRBJ2-7; maybe TRBD1 (5 bases). This CDR3 region has 16 residues. V shed 3 bases and J shed 4 bases, with 20 bases lying between them. CDR1 and CDR2 from the germline V gene are SGDLS and YYNGEE. In DNA form, the CDR3 reads TGTGCCAGCAGCGCTTCGACAGCTTCACCCTGGTACGAGCAGTACTTC. Encoded protein: CASSASTASPWYEQYF.

The V call is TRBV11-3, the J call TRBJ2-3; TRBD2 matches at 12 bases. The CDR3 contains 17 residues. Unmatched junction bases numbered 5, after V lost 4 bases and J lost 0 bases. Germline lookup yields CDR1 SGHNT and CDR2 YENEEA. The DNA of the CDR3 is TGTGCCAGCAGCTCGGGACTAGCGGGCGCTAGCACAGATACGCAGTATTTT. It specifies CASSSGLAGASTDTQYF.

In the case of this clone: A read error may produce the germline difference seen at one junction end. V and J are TRBV7-9 and TRBJ2-3; D is possibly TRBD2 (6 bases). Germline V gives CDR1 SEHNR, CDR2 FQNEAQ (reference sequence). The CDR3 loop spans 17 amino acids. The CDR3 DNA reads TGTTCCAGCAGCTTAGGGTCCTCCTGGGGGGTCATGGATACGCAGTATTTT. Amino acid sequence: CSSSLGSSWGVMDTQYF.

The chain joins TRBV14 to TRBJ2-7; D not certain. With the DNA end fitting TRBJ2-1 better, the J assignment may be wrong. Germline CDR1 is SGHDN and CDR2 is FVKESK. The CDR3 runs to 13 residues. The CDR3 DNA sequence: TGTGCCAGCAGCCAAGACCGCGCAGGCGAGCAGTTCTTC. Translated: CASSQDRAGEQFF.

The rearrangement uses TRBV5-1 and TRBJ2-3; TRBD1 might be the D (6 bases). Per the germline V gene, CDR1 is SGHRS and CDR2 is YFSETQ. V lost 0 bases and J 2 bases, leaving 10 bases between the germline ends. The CDR3 runs 15 residues. As DNA, the CDR3 is TGCGCCAGCAGCTTGGATCAGGGGACCACAGATACGCAGTATTTT. It is translated as CASSLDQGTTDTQYF.

This clone occurred a few times. The chain is built from TRBV6-1 and TRBJ1-1, with D possibly being TRBD1 (6 bases). Germline V CDR1 and CDR2: MNHNS, SASEGT. The length of the CDR3 is 12 residues. V dropped 2 bases and J dropped 9 bases, with 10 bases sitting between them. DNA for the CDR3: TGTGCCAGCAGTGAATTGGGGGCCAAAGCTTTCTTT. Translating gives CASSELGAKAFF.

This clone was counted a single time. One junction end does not reproduce the germline sequence, and a read error may be involved. The CDR3 DNA sequence: TGTGCTAGCAGCTTAGGGGCTAGCGGGAGTACCCCGGAGACCCAGTACTTC. Protein: CASSLGASGSTPETQYF. This chain uses TRBV7-7 with TRBJ2-5; 10 nucleotides align to TRBD2. This CDR3 comprises 17 residues. Germline V gives CDR1 SSHAT, CDR2 FNYEAQ (reference sequence). Together with reference TRBV7-7 and TRBJ2-5, the CDR3 gives the full variable domain: GAGVSQSPRYKVTKRGQDVTLRCDPISSHATLYWYQQALGQGPEFLTYFNYEAQPDKSGLPSDRFSAERPEGSISTLTIQRTEQRDSAMYRCASSLGASGSTPETQYFGPGTRLLVL.